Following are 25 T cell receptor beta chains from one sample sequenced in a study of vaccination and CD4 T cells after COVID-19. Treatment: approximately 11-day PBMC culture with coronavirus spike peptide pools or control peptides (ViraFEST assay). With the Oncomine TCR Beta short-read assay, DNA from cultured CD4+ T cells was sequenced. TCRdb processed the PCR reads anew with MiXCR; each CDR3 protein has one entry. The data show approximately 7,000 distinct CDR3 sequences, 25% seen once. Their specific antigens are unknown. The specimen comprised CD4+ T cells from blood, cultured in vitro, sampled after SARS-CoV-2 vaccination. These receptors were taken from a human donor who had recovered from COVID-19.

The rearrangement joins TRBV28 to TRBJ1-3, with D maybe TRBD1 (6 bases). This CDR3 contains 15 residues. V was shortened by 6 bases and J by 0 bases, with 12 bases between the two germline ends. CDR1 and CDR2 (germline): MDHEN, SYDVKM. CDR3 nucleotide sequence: TGTGCCAGCAGAACGGACAGCATCTCTGGAAACACCATATATTTT. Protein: CASRTDSISGNTIYF.

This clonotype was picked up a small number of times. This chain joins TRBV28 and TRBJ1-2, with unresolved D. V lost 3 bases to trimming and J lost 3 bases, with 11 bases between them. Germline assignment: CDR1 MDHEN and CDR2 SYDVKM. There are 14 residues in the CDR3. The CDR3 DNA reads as TGTGCCAGCAGTTTTTCCGGCAGAGACTATGGCTACACCTTC. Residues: CASSFSGRDYGYTF.

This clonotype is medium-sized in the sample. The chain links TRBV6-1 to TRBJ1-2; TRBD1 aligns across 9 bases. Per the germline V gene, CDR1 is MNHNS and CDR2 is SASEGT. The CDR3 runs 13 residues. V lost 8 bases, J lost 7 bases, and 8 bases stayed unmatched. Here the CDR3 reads CASGTGQGFGYTF. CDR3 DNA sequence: TGTGCCAGCGGTACAGGACAGGGGTTTGGCTACACCTTC.

The CDR3 bases are TGTGCCAGCAGTACACTAGCGGGAGGGTCCTACGAGCAGTACTTC. Its protein is CASSTLAGGSYEQYF. The rearrangement uses TRBV6-2 or TRBV6-3 and TRBJ2-7; 13 bases match TRBD2. There are 15 residues in the CDR3. Per the germline V gene, CDR1 is MNHEY and CDR2 is SVGEGT. Trimming took 5 bases from V and 1 from J; bases not matched to a gene: 2.

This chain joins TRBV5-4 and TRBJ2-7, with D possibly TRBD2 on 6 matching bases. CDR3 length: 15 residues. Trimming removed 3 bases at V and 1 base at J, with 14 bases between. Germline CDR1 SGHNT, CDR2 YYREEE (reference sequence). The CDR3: CASSYTGSASYEQYF. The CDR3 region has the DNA TGTGCCAGCAGCTATACCGGGAGCGCGTCCTACGAGCAGTACTTC. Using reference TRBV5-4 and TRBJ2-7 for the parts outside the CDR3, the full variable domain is ETGVTQSPTHLIKTRGQQVTLRCSSQSGHNTVSWYQQALGQGPQFIFQYYREEENGRGNFPPRFSGLQFPNYSSELNVNALELDDSALYLCASSYTGSASYEQYFGPGTRLTVT.

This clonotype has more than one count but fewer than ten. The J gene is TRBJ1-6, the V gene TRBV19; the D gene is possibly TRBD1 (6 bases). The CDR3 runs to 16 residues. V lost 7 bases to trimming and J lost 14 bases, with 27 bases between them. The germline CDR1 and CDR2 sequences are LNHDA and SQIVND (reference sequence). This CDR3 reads CASTPRDRGGFGALHF. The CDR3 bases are TGTGCCAGTACGCCTAGAGACCGGGGGGGCTTCGGAGCCCTCCACTTT. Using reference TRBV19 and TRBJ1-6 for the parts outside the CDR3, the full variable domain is DGGITQSPKYLFRKEGQNVTLSCEQNLNHDAMYWYRQDPGQGLRLIYYSQIVNDFQKGDIAEGYSVSREKKESFPLTVTSAQKNPTAFYLCASTPRDRGGFGALHFGNGTRLTVT.

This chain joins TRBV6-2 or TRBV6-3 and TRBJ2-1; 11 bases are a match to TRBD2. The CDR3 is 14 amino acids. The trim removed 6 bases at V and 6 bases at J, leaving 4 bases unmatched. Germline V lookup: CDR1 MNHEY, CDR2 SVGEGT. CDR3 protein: CASRLAGEPNEQFF. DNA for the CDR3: TGTGCCAGCAGACTAGCGGGAGAGCCCAATGAGCAGTTCTTC.

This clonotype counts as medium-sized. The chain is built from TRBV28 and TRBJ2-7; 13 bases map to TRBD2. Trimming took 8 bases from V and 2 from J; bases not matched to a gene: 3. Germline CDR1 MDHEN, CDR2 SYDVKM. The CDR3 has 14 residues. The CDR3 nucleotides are TGTGCCAGCCGACTAGCGGGAGGCACCTACGAGCAGTACTTC. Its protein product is CASRLAGGTYEQYF. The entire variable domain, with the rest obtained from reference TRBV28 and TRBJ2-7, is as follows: DVKVTQSSRYLVKRTGEKVFLECVQDMDHENMFWYRQDPGLGLRLIYFSYDVKMKEKGDIPEGYSVSREKKERFSLILESASTNQTSMYLCASRLAGGTYEQYFGPGTRLTVT.

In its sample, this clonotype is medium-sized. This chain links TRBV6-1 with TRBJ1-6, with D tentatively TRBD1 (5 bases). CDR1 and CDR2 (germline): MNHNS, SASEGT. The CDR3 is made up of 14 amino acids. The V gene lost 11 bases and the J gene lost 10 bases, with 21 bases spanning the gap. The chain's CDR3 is CAGTQGGSGSPLHF. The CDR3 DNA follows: TGTGCCGGGACGCAGGGTGGATCGGGGTCACCCCTCCACTTT.

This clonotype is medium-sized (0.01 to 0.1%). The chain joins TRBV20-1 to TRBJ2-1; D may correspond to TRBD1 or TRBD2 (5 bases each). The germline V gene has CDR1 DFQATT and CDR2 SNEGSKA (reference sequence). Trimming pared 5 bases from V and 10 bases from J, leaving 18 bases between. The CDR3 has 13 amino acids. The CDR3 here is CSAPLRDRTEQFF. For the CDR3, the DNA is TGCAGTGCTCCTCTACGGGACCGAACCGAGCAGTTCTTC.

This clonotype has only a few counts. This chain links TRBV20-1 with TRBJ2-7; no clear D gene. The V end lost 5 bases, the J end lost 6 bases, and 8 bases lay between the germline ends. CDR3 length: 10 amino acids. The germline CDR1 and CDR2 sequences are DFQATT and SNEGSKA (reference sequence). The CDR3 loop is CSASLPEQYF. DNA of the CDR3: TGCAGTGCTTCCCTTCCCGAGCAGTACTTC.

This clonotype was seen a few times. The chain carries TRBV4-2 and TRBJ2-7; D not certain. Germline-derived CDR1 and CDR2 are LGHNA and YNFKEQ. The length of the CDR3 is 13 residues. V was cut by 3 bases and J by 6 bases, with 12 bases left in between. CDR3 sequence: CASSHPSIGEQYF. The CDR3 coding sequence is TGTGCCAGCAGCCACCCTTCCATCGGCGAGCAGTACTTC.

The CDR3 spells CASSLGNRGEQYF. The DNA for the CDR3 is TGTGCCAGCAGTTTAGGAAATAGGGGCGAGCAGTACTTC. This sequence joins TRBV28 and TRBJ2-7, with D possibly matching TRBD1 (5 bases). Germline V gene data show CDR1 as MDHEN and CDR2 as SYDVKM. The CDR3 is made up of 13 amino acids. V was cut by 2 bases and J by 6 bases, with 11 bases left in between.

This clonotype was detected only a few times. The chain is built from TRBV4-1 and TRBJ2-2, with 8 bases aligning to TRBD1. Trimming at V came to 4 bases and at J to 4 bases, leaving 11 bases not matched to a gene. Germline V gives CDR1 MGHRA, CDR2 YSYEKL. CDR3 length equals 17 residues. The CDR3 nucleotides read TGCGCCAGCAGCCCACTCATGGACAGGGTAGGCACCGGGGAGCTGTTTTTT. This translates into CASSPLMDRVGTGELFF.

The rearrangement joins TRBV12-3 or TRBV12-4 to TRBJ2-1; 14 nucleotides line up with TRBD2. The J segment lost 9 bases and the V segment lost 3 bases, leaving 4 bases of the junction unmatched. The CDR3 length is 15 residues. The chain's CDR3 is CASSLGLAGVGEQFF. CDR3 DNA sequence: TGTGCCAGCAGTTTGGGACTAGCGGGGGTGGGTGAGCAGTTCTTC.

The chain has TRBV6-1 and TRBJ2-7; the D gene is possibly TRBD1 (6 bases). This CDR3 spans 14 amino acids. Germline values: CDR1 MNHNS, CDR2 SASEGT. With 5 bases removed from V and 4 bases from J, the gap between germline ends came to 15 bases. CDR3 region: CASSSRDTIYEQYF. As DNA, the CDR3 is TGTGCCAGCAGTAGCCGGGACACAATATACGAGCAGTACTTC.

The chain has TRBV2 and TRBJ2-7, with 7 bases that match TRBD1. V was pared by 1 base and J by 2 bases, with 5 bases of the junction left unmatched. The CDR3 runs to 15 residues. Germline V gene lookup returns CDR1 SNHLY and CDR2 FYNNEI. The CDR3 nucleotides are TGTGCCAGCAGTGAAGGGACAGGTTTTCCCTACGAGCAGTACTTC. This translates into CASSEGTGFPYEQYF.

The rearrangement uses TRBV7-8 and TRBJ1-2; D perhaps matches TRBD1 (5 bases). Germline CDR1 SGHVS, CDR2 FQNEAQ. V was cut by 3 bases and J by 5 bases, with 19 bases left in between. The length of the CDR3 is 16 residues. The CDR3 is CASSFGGGSSIYGYTF. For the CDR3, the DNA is TGTGCCAGCAGCTTTGGGGGGGGATCCTCGATTTATGGCTACACCTTC.

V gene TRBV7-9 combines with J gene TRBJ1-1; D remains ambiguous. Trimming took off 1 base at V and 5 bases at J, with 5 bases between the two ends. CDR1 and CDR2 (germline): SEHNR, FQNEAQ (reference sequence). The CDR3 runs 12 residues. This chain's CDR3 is CASSLEWTEAFF. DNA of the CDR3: TGTGCCAGCAGCTTAGAATGGACTGAAGCTTTCTTT.

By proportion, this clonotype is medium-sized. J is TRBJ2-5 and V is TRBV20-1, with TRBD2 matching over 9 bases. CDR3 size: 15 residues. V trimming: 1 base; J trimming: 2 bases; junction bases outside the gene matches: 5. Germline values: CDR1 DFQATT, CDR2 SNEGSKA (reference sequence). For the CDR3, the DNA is TGCAGTGCTAGAGTGGCTAGCGGGGATCAAGAGACCCAGTACTTC. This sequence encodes CSARVASGDQETQYF.

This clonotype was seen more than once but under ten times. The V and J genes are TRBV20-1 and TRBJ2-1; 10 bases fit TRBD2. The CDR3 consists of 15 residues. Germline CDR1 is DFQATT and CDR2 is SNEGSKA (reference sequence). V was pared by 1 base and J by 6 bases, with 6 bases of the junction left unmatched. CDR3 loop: CSARGWTSGANEQFF. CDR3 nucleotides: TGCAGTGCTAGAGGGTGGACTAGCGGAGCCAATGAGCAGTTCTTC.

CDR3 sequence (DNA): TGTGCCAGCAGCTACATCGGGGTGAGTTCACCCCTCCACTTT. Protein: CASSYIGVSSPLHF. The V call is TRBV7-2, the J call TRBJ1-6; D is uncertain. CDR1 and CDR2 (germline): SGHTA, FQGNSA. V dropped 4 bases and J dropped 9 bases, with 13 bases sitting between them. The CDR3 spans 14 residues.

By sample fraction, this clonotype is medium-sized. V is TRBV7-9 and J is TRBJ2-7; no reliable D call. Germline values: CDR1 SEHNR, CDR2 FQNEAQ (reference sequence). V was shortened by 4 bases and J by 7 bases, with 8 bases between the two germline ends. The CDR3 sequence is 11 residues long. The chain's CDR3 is CASSSTWEQYF. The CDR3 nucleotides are TGTGCCAGCAGCTCTACTTGGGAGCAGTACTTC.

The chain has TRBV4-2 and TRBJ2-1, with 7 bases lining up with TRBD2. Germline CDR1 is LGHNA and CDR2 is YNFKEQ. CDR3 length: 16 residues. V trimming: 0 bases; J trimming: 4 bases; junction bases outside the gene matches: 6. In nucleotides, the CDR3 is TGTGCCAGCAGCCAAGAACCCACCGGGGGGTACAATGAGCAGTTCTTC. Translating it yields CASSQEPTGGYNEQFF.

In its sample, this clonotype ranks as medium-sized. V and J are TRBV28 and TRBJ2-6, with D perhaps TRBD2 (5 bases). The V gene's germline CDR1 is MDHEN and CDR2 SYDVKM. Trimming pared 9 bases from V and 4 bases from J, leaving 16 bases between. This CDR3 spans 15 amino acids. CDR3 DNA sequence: TGTGCCAGTCGAACTCCGGGGTCCGGGGCCAACGTCCTGACTTTC. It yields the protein CASRTPGSGANVLTF.